The 29 T cell receptor beta chains below all came from one sample that was sequenced in a study of blood T cell repertoires in COVID-19. Repertoires were generated with immunoSEQ multiplex PCR, while TCRdb's copy carries only in-frame clones and drops some. The repertoire holds roughly 200,000 clones, with 88% as singletons. The material sequenced was PBMCs or T cells enriched from blood (not recorded which). The receptors stem from a woman aged 25 to 39 who had recovered from COVID-19.

The V gene is TRBV4-1, the J gene TRBJ1-5, with 9 bases fitting TRBD1. With V trimmed by 1 base and J by 7 bases, 5 bases remained unmatched. The length of the CDR3 is 15 residues. Germline lookup yields CDR1 MGHRA and CDR2 YSYEKL. This chain's CDR3 is CASSQGDREAQPQHF. The CDR3 DNA is TGCGCCAGCAGCCAAGGGGACAGGGAAGCCCAGCCCCAGCATTTT.

The chain carries TRBV18 and TRBJ1-2; D is undetermined. CDR3 length: 13 amino acids. Trimming took off 2 bases at V and 5 bases at J, with 9 bases between the two ends. The V gene's germline CDR1 is KGHSH and CDR2 LQKENI. Here the CDR3 DNA reads TGTGCCAGCTCACCATCGACTCCGTATGGCTACACCTTC. This codes for CASSPSTPYGYTF.

The chain couples TRBV6-1 to TRBJ2-7, with 10 bases identical to TRBD2. Germline V gene sequence: CDR1 MNHNS, CDR2 SASEGT. V lost 1 base to trimming and J lost 6 bases; unmatched junction nucleotides: 6. The CDR3 loop spans 15 amino acids. The CDR3, as DNA: TGTGCCAGCAGTGAAGGGAAGAGCGGGGGGGCCGAGCAGTACTTC. Amino acid sequence: CASSEGKSGGAEQYF.

The chain combines TRBV5-4 with TRBJ2-3, with TRBD2 identical over 8 bases. Germline V gives CDR1 SGHNT, CDR2 YYREEE (reference sequence). The CDR3 is made up of 15 amino acids. Losses at the gene ends were 1 base for V and 1 base for J; bases not matched to a gene: 2. The CDR3 DNA reads as TGTGCCAGCAGCTTGCTCGGGGGGGGCACAGATACGCAGTATTTT. Its translation: CASSLLGGGTDTQYF.

The gene calls are TRBV3-1 (or the pseudogene TRBV3-2) and TRBJ2-3; 12 positions match TRBD2. Looked up from germline, CDR1 is LGHDT and CDR2 is YNNKEL (reference sequence). CDR3 size: 16 residues. V dropped 4 bases and J dropped 5; count of bases not matched to a gene: 7. CDR3 sequence reads: CASSPGLAGIGDTQYF. In nucleotides, the CDR3 is TGTGCCAGCAGCCCCGGACTAGCGGGGATAGGAGATACGCAGTATTTT.

This rearrangement joins TRBV5-1 to TRBJ2-1; 9 bases are shared with TRBD1. The junction had 4 bases not matched to a gene; V was cut back by 0 bases and J by 9 bases. The CDR3 sequence is 14 residues long. Per the germline V gene, CDR1 is SGHRS and CDR2 is YFSETQ. The CDR3, as DNA: TGCGCCAGCAGCTTGGGACAGGGGGATACTGAGCAGTTCTTC. Translation gives CASSLGQGDTEQFF.

This clone was seen once. The rearrangement uses TRBV27 and TRBJ1-1; 8 nucleotides align to TRBD1. Per the germline V gene, CDR1 is MNHEY and CDR2 is SMNVEV (reference sequence). This CDR3 spans 13 amino acids. V trimming: 6 bases; J trimming: 5 bases; junction bases outside the gene matches: 5. The CDR3, as DNA: TGTGCCAGCAGGCAGGGGGCGAGGACTGAAGCTTTCTTT. It codes for CASRQGARTEAFF.

A single count supports this clone. The chain uses TRBV29-1 and TRBJ2-5; 10 positions agree with TRBD2. The CDR3 covers 15 residues. The ends lost 6 bases at V and 3 bases at J; junction bases unmatched: 10. CDR1 SQVTM and CDR2 ANQGSEA come from the germline V gene. CDR3 nucleotides: TGCAGCGTGTTCCATAGCGGGGGGCTGAAAGAGACCCAGTACTTC. Translating gives CSVFHSGGLKETQYF. The whole variable domain, remainder taken from reference TRBV29-1 and TRBJ2-5, is SAVISQKPSRDICQRGTSLTIQCQVDSQVTMMFWYRQQPGQSLTLIATANQGSEATYESGFVIDKFPISRPNLTFSTLTVSNMSPEDSSIYLCSVFHSGGLKETQYFGPGTRLLVL.

The genes are TRBV7-9 and TRBJ2-5; 10 bases line up with TRBD2. Germline loops: CDR1 SEHNR, CDR2 FQNEAQ (reference sequence). J was trimmed by 5 bases and V by 3 bases; bases with no gene match: 3. CDR3 length equals 14 residues. This CDR3 reads CASSFQGLAETQYF. The DNA for the CDR3 is TGTGCCAGCAGCTTCCAGGGACTAGCGGAGACCCAGTACTTC.

The V call is TRBV5-1, the J call TRBJ1-1; the D is unclear. Germline CDR1 SGHRS, CDR2 YFSETQ. V was trimmed by 4 bases and J by 4 bases, leaving 11 bases between them. The CDR3 contains 13 residues. The CDR3 DNA reads as TGCGCCAGCAGCCCCGAAAGCCTCACTGAAGCTTTCTTT. This translates into CASSPESLTEAFF.

The J gene is TRBJ1-2, the V gene TRBV10-3, with TRBD1 matching over 8 bases. CDR3 length equals 12 residues. Per the germline V gene, CDR1 is ENHRY and CDR2 is SYGVKD. J was trimmed by 7 bases and V by 7 bases; bases with no gene match: 5. The DNA for the CDR3 is TGTGCCATCACCAGGACAGGGCTTGGCTACACCTTC. As protein: CAITRTGLGYTF.

V is TRBV4-3 and J is TRBJ2-5, with TRBD1 matching 8 bases. Germline V gene sequence: CDR1 LGHNA, CDR2 YSLEER. This CDR3 spans 14 amino acids. V lost 4 bases, J lost 5 bases, and 6 bases stayed unmatched. As DNA, the CDR3 is TGCGCCAGCAGCCCCCGGACAGGGTTGGAGACCCAGTACTTC. This encodes CASSPRTGLETQYF.

This sequence joins TRBV7-9 and TRBJ1-1; D not certain. Germline V gene lookup returns CDR1 SEHNR and CDR2 FQNEAQ (reference sequence). The CDR3 extends over 14 amino acids. V lost 2 bases and J lost 0, with 7 bases in between. CDR3: CASSLQVMNTEAFF. CDR3 DNA: TGTGCCAGCAGCTTACAGGTTATGAACACTGAAGCTTTCTTT.

V gene TRBV20-1 combines with J gene TRBJ1-5; D remains ambiguous. Per germline, CDR1 DFQATT and CDR2 SNEGSKA (reference sequence). Trimming stripped 3 bases from V and 1 base from J, with 10 bases between. The CDR3 is made up of 14 amino acids. The CDR3: CSASRTGSNQPQHF. In DNA, the CDR3 is TGCAGTGCTAGTCGTACCGGGAGCAATCAGCCCCAGCATTTT.

The V and J genes are TRBV7-9 and TRBJ1-2; maybe TRBD1 (6 bases). Germline values: CDR1 SEHNR, CDR2 FQNEAQ (reference sequence). The length of the CDR3 is 16 residues. The V end lost 4 bases, the J end lost 3 bases, and 18 bases lay between the germline ends. The CDR3 sequence is CASSSLQDSGDYGYTF. CDR3 coding DNA: TGTGCCAGCAGCTCCCTTCAGGACAGTGGAGACTATGGCTACACCTTC.

The gene calls are TRBV7-9 and TRBJ2-2, with 7 bases that match TRBD1. The CDR3 length is 17 residues. From germline, CDR1 is SEHNR and CDR2 FQNEAQ (reference sequence). The trim removed 1 base at V and 1 base at J, leaving 6 bases unmatched. DNA for the CDR3: TGTGCCAGCAGCTTAGGGCCCCGGGACAGGAACACCGGGGAGCTGTTTTTT. Translating gives CASSLGPRDRNTGELFF.

This chain joins TRBV7-9 and TRBJ2-5; D unresolved. CDR1 SEHNR and CDR2 FQNEAQ come from the germline V gene (reference sequence). This CDR3 spans 11 amino acids. The ends were cut back, 7 bases at V and 5 bases at J, with 8 bases in the middle. The CDR3 DNA follows: TGTGCCAGCACCTCTGCGGAGACCCAGTACTTC. Translation gives CASTSAETQYF.

This clone was observed a handful of times. V gene TRBV5-6 combines with J gene TRBJ1-1; no firm D call. Germline-derived CDR1 and CDR2 are SGHDT and YYEEEE. The CDR3 extends over 14 amino acids. Trimming removed 0 bases at V and 4 bases at J, with 10 bases between. Here the CDR3 reads CASSLVGKFTEAFF. The CDR3 coding sequence is TGTGCCAGCAGCTTGGTGGGCAAATTCACTGAAGCTTTCTTT. The full variable domain, its missing parts supplied by reference TRBV5-6 and TRBJ1-1, is DAGVTQSPTHLIKTRGQQVTLRCSPKSGHDTVSWYQQALGQGPQFIFQYYEEEERQRGNFPDRFSGHQFPNYSSELNVNALLLGDSALYLCASSLVGKFTEAFFGQGTRLTVV.

V usage is TRBV7-6 and J usage is TRBJ2-5; 9 bases match TRBD2. Trimming removed 5 bases from V and 2 bases from J; junction bases left unmatched: 9. In germline, CDR1 is SGHVS, CDR2 FNYEAQ. The CDR3 covers 16 residues. The CDR3 is CASSPLRSGGQETQYF. DNA of the CDR3: TGTGCCAGCAGCCCCCTTAGAAGCGGGGGGCAAGAGACCCAGTACTTC.

The rearrangement links TRBV6-4 to TRBJ1-5; D gene unclear. CDR3 length equals 20 residues. Trimming removed 0 bases at V and 0 bases at J, with 21 bases between. Germline CDR1 MRHNA, CDR2 SNTAGT. Written as DNA, the CDR3 is TGTGCCAGCAGTGACTCGATGGCTTCCAGTTTGAGGTATAGCAATCAGCCCCAGCATTTT. It codes for CASSDSMASSLRYSNQPQHF.

This clone was counted a few times. The chain carries TRBV3-1 (or the pseudogene TRBV3-2) and TRBJ2-2; D remains unclear. V shed 1 base and J shed 7 bases, with 10 bases lying between them. This CDR3 region has 14 residues. Germline loops: CDR1 LGHDT, CDR2 YNNKEL (reference sequence). CDR3 sequence (DNA): TGTGCCAGCAGCCAAGGACACGAGAGCGGGGAGCTGTTTTTT. This sequence encodes CASSQGHESGELFF.

This rearrangement joins TRBV5-1 to TRBJ2-2; D might be TRBD2 (5 bases). V was cut by 0 bases and J by 1 base, with 10 bases left in between. This CDR3 spans 16 amino acids. The V gene's germline CDR1 is SGHRS and CDR2 YFSETQ. The CDR3: CASSLGGRGNTGELFF. CDR3 in DNA: TGCGCCAGCAGCTTGGGAGGTCGGGGGAACACCGGGGAGCTGTTTTTT.

The V call is TRBV7-9, the J call TRBJ1-1; 8 bases are a match to TRBD1. Germline CDR1 reads SEHNR; CDR2 reads FQNEAQ (reference sequence). V shed 5 bases and J 4 bases; nucleotides not matched to a gene: 9. CDR3 length: 15 residues. CDR3 bases: TGTGCCAGCAGCCGAGACAGGGGATATGGCACTGAAGCTTTCTTT. Its translation is CASSRDRGYGTEAFF.

The chain recombines TRBV5-6 with TRBJ1-5, with D possibly matching TRBD1 (5 bases). The germline V gene encodes CDR1 SGHDT and CDR2 YYEEEE. The ends were cut back, 0 bases at V and 2 bases at J, with 15 bases in the middle. The CDR3 has 17 residues. Here the CDR3 DNA reads TGTGCCAGCAGCTTGGGCGGGGCCTGGGTGGGCAATCAGCCCCAGCATTTT. It is translated as CASSLGGAWVGNQPQHF.

This chain links TRBV7-8 with TRBJ1-2; D gene ambiguous. With 5 bases removed from V and 7 bases from J, the gap between germline ends came to 11 bases. CDR3 length: 12 residues. The germline CDR1 and CDR2 sequences are SGHVS and FQNEAQ. The CDR3 DNA is TGTGCCAGCAGCCCCTCGACAAGTGGCTACACCTTC. The encoded protein is CASSPSTSGYTF.

V and J are TRBV4-3 and TRBJ2-7; 7 bases line up with TRBD2. CDR1 LGHNA and CDR2 YSLEER come from the germline V gene. V lost 0 bases to trimming and J lost 2 bases; unmatched junction nucleotides: 4. CDR3 length equals 15 residues. The CDR3 is CASSQDREGPYEQYF. CDR3 bases: TGCGCCAGCAGCCAAGATAGGGAGGGGCCCTACGAGCAGTACTTC.

The chain is built from TRBV5-1 and TRBJ2-5; no reliable D call. This CDR3 contains 12 residues. Germline-derived CDR1 and CDR2 are SGHRS and YFSETQ. Trimming took off 0 bases at V and 5 bases at J, with 5 bases between the two ends. The CDR3 reads CASSLVEETQYF. CDR3 DNA: TGCGCCAGCAGCTTGGTCGAGGAGACCCAGTACTTC. Full variable domain (missing parts from reference TRBV5-1 and TRBJ2-5): KAGVTQTPRYLIKTRGQQVTLSCSPISGHRSVSWYQQTPGQGLQFLFEYFSETQRNKGNFPGRFSGRQFSNSRSEMNVSTLELGDSALYLCASSLVEETQYFGPGTRLLVL.

This clone was observed a handful of times. The chain has TRBV6-2 or TRBV6-3 and TRBJ2-7, with D perhaps TRBD1 (6 bases). V was shortened by 5 bases and J by 1 base, with 12 bases between the two germline ends. CDR1 is MNHEY, CDR2 SVGEGT, per germline. The CDR3 spans 14 residues. The CDR3 here is CASSRTEGSYEQYF. The CDR3 nucleotides read TGTGCCAGCAGTAGGACAGAGGGGTCCTACGAGCAGTACTTC.

The V and J genes are TRBV29-1 and TRBJ1-3; D remains ambiguous. Trimming left V 6 bases short and J 0 bases short, with 9 bases between. Germline V lookup: CDR1 SQVTM, CDR2 ANQGSEA. The CDR3 consists of 13 residues. CDR3 region: CSVQAPSGNTIYF. DNA for the CDR3: TGCAGCGTGCAGGCACCCTCTGGAAACACCATATATTTT.